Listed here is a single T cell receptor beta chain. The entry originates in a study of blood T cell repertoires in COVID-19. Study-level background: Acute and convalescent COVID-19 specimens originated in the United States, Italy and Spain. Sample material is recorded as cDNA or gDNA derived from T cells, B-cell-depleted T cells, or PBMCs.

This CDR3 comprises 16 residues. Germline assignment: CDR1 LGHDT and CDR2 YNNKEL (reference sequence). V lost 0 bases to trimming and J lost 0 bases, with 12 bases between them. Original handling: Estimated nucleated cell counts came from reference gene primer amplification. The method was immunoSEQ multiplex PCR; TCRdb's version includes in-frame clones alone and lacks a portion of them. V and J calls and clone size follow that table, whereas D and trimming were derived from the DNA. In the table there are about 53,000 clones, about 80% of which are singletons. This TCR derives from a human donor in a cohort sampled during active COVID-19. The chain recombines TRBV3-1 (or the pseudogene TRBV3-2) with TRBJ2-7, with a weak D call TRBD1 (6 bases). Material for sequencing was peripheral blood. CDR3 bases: TGTGCCAGCAGCCAAGATCTCTCAGGGGTCTCCTACGAGCAGTACTTC. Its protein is CASSQDLSGVSYEQYF.